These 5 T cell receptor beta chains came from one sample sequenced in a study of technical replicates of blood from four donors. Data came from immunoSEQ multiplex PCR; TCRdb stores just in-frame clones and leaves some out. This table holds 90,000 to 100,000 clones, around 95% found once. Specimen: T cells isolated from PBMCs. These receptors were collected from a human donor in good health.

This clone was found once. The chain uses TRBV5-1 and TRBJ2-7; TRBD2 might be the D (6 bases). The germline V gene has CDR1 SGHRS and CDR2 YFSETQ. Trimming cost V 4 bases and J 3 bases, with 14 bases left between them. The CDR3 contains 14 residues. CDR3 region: CASSPQSGGYEQYF. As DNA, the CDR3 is TGCGCCAGCAGCCCCCAGTCCGGGGGCTACGAGCAGTACTTC.

The CDR3 sequence: CASSQGGRRTDTQYF. The CDR3 DNA is TGTGCCAGCAGTCAGGGGGGCCGCAGGACAGATACGCAGTATTTT. This chain joins TRBV11-3 and TRBJ2-3; tentatively, D is TRBD1 (7 bases). The CDR3 runs to 15 residues. Germline V lookup: CDR1 SGHNT, CDR2 YENEEA. Trimming left V 6 bases short and J 3 bases short, with 16 bases between.

CDR3 nucleotide sequence: TGTGCCAGCAGCTCCGACTCCCATGGGGGGGAAGCTTTCTTT. Amino acids: CASSSDSHGGEAFF. The chain employs TRBV7-9 and TRBJ1-1; tentative D call: TRBD1 (5 bases). The V gene lost 4 bases and the J gene lost 8 bases, with 17 bases spanning the gap. Germline V gene data show CDR1 as SEHNR and CDR2 as FQNEAQ (reference sequence). The CDR3 contains 14 residues.

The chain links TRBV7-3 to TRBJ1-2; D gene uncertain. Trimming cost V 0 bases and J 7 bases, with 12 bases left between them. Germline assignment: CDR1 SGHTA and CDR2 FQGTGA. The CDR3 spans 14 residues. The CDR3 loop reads CASSLTRESGGYTF. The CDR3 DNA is TGTGCCAGCAGCTTAACGCGGGAATCGGGTGGCTACACCTTC.

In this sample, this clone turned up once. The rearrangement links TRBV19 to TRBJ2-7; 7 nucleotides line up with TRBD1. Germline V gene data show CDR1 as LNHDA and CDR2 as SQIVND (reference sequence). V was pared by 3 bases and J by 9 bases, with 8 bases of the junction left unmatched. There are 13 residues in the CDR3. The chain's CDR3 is CASSMYRGNGQYF. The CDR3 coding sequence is TGTGCCAGTAGTATGTACAGGGGTAATGGGCAGTACTTC.